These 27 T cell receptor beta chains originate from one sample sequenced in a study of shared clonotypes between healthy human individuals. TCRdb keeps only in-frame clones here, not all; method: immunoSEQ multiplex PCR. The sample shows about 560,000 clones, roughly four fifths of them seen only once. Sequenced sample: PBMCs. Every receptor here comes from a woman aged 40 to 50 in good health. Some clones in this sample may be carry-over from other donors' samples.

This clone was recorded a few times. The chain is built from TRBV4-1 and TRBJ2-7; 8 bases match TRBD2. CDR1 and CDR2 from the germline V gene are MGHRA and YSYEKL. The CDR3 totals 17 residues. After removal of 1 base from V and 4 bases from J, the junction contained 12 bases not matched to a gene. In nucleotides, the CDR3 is TGCGCCAGCAGCCAAGGTACCCCCCTTAGCGGGACTTACGAGCAGTACTTC. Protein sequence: CASSQGTPLSGTYEQYF.

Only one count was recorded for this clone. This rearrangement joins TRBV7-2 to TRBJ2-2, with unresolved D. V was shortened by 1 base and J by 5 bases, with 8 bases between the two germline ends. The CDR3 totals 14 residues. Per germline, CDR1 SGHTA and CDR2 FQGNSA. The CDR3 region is CASSLVTRTGELFF. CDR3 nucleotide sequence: TGTGCCAGCAGCTTAGTCACCAGGACCGGGGAGCTGTTTTTT.

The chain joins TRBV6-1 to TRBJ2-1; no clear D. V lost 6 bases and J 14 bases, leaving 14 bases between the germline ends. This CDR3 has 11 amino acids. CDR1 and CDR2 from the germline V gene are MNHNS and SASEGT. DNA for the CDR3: TGTGCCAGCAGGGCGGCTGAGATTGAGTTCTTC. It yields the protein CASRAAEIEFF.

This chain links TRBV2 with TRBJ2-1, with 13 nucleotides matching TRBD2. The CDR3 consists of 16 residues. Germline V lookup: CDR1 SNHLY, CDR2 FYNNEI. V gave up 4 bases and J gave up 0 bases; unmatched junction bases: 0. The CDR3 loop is CASSGTSGSSYNEQFF. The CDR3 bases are TGTGCCAGCAGTGGGACTAGCGGGAGCTCCTACAATGAGCAGTTCTTC.

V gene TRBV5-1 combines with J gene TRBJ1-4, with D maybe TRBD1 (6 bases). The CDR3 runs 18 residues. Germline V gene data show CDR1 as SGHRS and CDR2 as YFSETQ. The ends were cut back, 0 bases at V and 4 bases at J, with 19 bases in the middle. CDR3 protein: CASSLAQGAGLGNEKLFF. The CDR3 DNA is TGCGCCAGCAGCTTGGCACAGGGCGCTGGTTTAGGTAATGAAAAACTGTTTTTT.

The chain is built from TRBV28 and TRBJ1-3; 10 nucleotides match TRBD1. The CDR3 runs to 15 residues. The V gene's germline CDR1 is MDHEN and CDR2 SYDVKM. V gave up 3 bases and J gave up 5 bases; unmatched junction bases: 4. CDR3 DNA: TGTGCCAGCAGTTTTGCGGGACAGGGGAGAAACACCATATATTTT. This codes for CASSFAGQGRNTIYF.

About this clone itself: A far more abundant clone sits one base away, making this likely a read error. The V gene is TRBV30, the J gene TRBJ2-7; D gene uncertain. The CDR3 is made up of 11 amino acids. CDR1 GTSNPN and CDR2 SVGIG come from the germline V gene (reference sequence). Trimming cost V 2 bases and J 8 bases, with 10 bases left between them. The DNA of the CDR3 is TGTGCCTGGAGTACCTACGACAAGCAGTACTTC. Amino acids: CAWSTYDKQYF.

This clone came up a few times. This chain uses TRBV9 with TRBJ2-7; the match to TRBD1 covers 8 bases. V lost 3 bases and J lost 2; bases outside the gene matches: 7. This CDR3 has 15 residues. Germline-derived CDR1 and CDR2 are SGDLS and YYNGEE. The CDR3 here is CASSEHPGQAYEQYF. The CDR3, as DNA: TGTGCCAGCAGCGAACACCCGGGACAGGCCTACGAGCAGTACTTC. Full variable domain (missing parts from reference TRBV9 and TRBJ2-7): DSGVTQTPKHLITATGQRVTLRCSPRSGDLSVYWYQQSLDQGLQFLIQYYNGEERAKGNILERFSAQQFPDLHSELNLSSLELGDSALYFCASSEHPGQAYEQYFGPGTRLTVT.

The CDR3 DNA reads as TGCAGCGTTGTAACTACTGGCACAGATACGCAGTATTTT. Its translation: CSVVTTGTDTQYF. This chain joins TRBV29-1 and TRBJ2-3; unclear D gene. Trimming cost V 4 bases and J 1 base, with 9 bases left between them. The CDR3 totals 13 residues. Per germline, CDR1 SQVTM and CDR2 ANQGSEA.

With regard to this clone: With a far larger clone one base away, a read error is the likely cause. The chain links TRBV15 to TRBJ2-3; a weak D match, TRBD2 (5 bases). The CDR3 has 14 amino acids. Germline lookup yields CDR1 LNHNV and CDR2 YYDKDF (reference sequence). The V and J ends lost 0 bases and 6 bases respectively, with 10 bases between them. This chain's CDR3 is CATSRETSRDTQYF. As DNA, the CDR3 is TGTGCCACCAGCAGAGAAACTAGTCGGGATACGCAGTATTTT.

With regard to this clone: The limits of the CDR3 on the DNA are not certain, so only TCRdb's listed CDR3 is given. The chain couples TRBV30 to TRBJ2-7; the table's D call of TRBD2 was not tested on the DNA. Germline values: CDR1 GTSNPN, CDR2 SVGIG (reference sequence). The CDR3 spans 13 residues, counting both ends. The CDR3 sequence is CAWSVASGASGYF.

The CDR3 loop reads CASSRQGGETQYF. CDR3 sequence (DNA): TGTGCCAGCTCCCGACAGGGAGGGGAGACCCAGTACTTC. The chain links TRBV18 to TRBJ2-5; either TRBD1 or TRBD2 may supply D (7 bases each). This CDR3 has 13 residues. The germline CDR1 and CDR2 sequences are KGHSH and LQKENI. Between the trimmed V and J ends, which lost 6 bases and 5 bases, there was a span of 13 bases. The full variable domain, rest sourced from reference TRBV18 and TRBJ2-5, is NAGVMQNPRHLVRRRGQEARLRCSPMKGHSHVYWYRQLPEEGLKFMVYLQKENIIDESGMPKERFSAEFPKEGPSILRIQQVVRGDSAAYFCASSRQGGETQYFGPGTRLLVL.

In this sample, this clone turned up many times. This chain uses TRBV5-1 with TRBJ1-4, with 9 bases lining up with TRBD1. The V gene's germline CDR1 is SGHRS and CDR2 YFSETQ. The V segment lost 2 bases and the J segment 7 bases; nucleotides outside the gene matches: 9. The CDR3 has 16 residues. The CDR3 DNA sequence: TGCGCCAGCAGCTTTGCAGGGACAGGGCTTAGTGAAAAACTGTTTTTT. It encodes CASSFAGTGLSEKLFF.

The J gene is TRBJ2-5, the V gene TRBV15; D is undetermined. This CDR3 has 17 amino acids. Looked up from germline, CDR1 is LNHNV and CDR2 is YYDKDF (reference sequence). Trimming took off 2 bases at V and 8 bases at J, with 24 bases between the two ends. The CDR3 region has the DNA TGTGCCACCAGCAGATGGGGTAGAGACATCGCCTGGGAAACCCAGTACTTC. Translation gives CATSRWGRDIAWETQYF.

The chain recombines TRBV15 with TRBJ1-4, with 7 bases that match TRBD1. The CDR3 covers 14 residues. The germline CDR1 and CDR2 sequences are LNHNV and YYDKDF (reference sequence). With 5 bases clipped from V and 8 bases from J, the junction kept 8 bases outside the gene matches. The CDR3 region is CATSGAGGREKLFF. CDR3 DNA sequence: TGTGCCACCAGCGGGGCAGGGGGAAGGGAAAAACTGTTTTTT.

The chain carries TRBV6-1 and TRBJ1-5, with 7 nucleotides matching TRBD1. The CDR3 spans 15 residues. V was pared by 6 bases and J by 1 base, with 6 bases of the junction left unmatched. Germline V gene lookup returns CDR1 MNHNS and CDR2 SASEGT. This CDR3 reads CASSNRGSSNQPQHF. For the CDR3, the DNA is TGTGCCAGCAGCAACAGGGGTAGCAGCAATCAGCCCCAGCATTTT.

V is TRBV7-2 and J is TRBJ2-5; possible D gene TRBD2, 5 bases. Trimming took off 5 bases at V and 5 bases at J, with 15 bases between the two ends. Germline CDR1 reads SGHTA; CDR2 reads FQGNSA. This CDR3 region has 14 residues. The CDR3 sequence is CASSPRASQETQYF. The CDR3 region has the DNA TGTGCCAGCAGCCCACGAGCTAGCCAGGAGACCCAGTACTTC.

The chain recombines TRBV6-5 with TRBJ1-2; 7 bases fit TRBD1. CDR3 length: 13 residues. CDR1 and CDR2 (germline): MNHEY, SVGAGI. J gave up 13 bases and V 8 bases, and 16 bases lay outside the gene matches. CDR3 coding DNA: TGTGCCAGCGGAAAATGGAATATAGACAGGGTCACCTTC. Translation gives CASGKWNIDRVTF.

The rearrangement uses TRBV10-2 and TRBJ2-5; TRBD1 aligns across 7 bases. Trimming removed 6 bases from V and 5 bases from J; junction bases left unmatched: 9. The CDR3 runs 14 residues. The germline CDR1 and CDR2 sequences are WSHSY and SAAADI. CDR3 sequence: CASSPDRVTETQYF. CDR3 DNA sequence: TGCGCCAGCAGCCCCGACAGGGTAACTGAGACCCAGTACTTC.

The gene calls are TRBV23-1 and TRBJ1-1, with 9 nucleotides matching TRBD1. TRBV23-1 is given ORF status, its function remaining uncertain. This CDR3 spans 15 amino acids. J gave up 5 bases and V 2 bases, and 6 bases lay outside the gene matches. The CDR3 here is CASSQDRGWVTEAFF. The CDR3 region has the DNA TGCGCCAGCAGTCAAGACAGGGGGTGGGTTACTGAAGCTTTCTTT.

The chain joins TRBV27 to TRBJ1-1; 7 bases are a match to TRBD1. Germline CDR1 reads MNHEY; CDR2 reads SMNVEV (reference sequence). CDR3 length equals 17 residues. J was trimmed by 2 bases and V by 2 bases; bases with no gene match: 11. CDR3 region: CASSLDPPTGVNTEAFF. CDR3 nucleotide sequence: TGTGCCAGCAGTTTAGACCCCCCCACAGGGGTCAACACTGAAGCTTTCTTT.

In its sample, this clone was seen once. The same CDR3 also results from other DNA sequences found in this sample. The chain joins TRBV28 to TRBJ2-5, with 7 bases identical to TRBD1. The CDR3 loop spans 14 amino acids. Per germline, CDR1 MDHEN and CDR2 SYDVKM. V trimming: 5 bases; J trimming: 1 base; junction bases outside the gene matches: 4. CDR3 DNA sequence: TGTGCCAGCAGTCTCCGGGACAGCCAAGAGACCCAGTACTTC. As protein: CASSLRDSQETQYF.

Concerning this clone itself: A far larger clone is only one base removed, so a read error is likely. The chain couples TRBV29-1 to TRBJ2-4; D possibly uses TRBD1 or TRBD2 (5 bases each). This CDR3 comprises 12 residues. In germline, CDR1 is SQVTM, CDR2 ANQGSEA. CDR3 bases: TGCAGCGGGGGGAGTGGCAAAGACATTCAGTACTTC. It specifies CSGGSGKDIQYF.

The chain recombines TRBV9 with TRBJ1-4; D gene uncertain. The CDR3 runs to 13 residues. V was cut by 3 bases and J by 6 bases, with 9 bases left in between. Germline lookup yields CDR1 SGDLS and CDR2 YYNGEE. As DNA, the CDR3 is TGTGCCAGCAGCGGAATGGACCATGAAAAACTGTTTTTT. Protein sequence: CASSGMDHEKLFF.

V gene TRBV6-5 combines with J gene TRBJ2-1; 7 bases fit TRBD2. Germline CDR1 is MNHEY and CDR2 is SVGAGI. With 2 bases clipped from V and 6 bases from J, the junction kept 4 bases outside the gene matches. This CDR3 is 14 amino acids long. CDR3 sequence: CASSYGGGVNEQFF. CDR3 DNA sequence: TGTGCCAGCAGTTACGGGGGGGGTGTCAATGAGCAGTTCTTC.

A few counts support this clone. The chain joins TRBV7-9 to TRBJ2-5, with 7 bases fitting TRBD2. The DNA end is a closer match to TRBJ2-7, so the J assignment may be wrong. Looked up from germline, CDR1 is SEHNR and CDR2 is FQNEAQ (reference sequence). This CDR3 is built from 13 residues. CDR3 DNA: TGTGCCAGCAGCCCGAAGCGGGACTACGAGCAGTACTTC. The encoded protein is CASSPKRDYEQYF.

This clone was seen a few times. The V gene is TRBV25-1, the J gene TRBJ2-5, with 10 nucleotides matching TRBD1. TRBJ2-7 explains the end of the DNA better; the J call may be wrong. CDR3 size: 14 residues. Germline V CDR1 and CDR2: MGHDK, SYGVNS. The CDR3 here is CASSDRDRGYEQYF. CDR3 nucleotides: TGTGCCAGCAGTGACCGGGACAGGGGTTACGAGCAGTACTTC.